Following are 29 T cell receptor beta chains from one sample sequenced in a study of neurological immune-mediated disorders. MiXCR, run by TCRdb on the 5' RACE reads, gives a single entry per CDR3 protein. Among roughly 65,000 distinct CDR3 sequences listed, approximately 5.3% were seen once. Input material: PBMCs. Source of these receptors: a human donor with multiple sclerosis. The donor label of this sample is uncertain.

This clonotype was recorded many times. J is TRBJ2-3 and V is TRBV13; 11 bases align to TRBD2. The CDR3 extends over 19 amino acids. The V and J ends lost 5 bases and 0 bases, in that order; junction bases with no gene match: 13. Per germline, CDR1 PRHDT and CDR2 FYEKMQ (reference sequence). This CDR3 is CASSPQGLAVKPSTDTQYF. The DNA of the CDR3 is TGTGCCAGCAGCCCCCAGGGACTAGCGGTGAAACCTAGCACAGATACGCAGTATTTT.

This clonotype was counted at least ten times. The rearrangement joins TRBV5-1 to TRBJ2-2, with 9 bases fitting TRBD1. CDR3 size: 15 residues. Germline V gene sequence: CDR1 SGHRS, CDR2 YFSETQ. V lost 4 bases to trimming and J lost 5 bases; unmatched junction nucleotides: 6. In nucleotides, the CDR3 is TGCGCCAGCAGCCCAGGGACAGGGCGGACCGGGGAGCTGTTTTTT. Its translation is CASSPGTGRTGELFF.

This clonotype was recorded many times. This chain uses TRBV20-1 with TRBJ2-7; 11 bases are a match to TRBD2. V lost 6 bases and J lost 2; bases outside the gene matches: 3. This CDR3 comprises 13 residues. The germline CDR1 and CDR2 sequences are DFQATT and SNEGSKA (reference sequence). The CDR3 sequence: CSATSGVTYEQYF. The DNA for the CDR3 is TGCAGTGCGACTAGCGGGGTGACCTACGAGCAGTACTTC.

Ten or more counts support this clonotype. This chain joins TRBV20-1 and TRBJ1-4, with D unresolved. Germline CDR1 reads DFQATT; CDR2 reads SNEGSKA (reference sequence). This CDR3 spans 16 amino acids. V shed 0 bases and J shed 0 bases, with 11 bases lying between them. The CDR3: CSARDPKPPTNEKLFF. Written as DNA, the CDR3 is TGCAGTGCTAGAGACCCTAAGCCTCCAACTAATGAAAAACTGTTTTTT.

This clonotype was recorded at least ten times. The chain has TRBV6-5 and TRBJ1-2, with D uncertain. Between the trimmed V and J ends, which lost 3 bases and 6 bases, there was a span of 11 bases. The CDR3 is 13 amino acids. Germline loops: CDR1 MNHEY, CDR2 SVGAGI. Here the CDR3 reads CASSYLLMDGYTF. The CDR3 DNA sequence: TGTGCCAGCAGTTATCTCCTCATGGATGGCTACACCTTC.

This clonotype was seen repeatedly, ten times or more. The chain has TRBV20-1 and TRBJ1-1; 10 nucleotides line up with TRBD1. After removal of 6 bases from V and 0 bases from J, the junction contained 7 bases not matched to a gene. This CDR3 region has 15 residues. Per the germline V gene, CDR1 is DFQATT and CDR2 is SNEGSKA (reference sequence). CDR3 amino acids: CSAPGTGALNTEAFF. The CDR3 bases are TGCAGTGCGCCCGGGACAGGGGCATTGAACACTGAAGCTTTCTTT.

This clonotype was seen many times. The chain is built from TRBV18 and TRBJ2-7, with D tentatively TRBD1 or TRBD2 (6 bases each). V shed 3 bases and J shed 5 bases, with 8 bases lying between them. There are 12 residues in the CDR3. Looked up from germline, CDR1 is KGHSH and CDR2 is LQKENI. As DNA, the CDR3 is TGTGCCAGCTCACCGGGGGGCGACGAGCAGTACTTC. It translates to CASSPGGDEQYF.

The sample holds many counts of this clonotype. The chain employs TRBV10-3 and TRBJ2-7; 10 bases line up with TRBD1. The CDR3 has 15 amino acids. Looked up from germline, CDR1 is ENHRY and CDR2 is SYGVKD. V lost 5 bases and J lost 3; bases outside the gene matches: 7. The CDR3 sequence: CAISQGDRGLYEQYF. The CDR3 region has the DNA TGTGCCATCAGTCAAGGGGACAGGGGACTCTACGAGCAGTACTTC.

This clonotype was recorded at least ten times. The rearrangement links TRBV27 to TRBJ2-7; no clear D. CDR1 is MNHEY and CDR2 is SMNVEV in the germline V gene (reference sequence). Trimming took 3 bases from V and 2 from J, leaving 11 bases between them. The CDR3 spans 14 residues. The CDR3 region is CASSFFPPPYEQYF. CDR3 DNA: TGTGCCAGCAGTTTTTTCCCCCCCCCCTACGAGCAGTACTTC.

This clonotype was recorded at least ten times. CDR3 amino acids: CASSLSGGNMWNTEAFF. The DNA for the CDR3 is TGTGCCAGCAGCTTGAGCGGAGGGAACATGTGGAACACTGAAGCTTTCTTT. The chain recombines TRBV5-6 with TRBJ1-1; D is uncertain. V lost 1 base to trimming and J lost 1 base, with 17 bases between them. This CDR3 is built from 17 residues. Germline V gene sequence: CDR1 SGHDT, CDR2 YYEEEE.

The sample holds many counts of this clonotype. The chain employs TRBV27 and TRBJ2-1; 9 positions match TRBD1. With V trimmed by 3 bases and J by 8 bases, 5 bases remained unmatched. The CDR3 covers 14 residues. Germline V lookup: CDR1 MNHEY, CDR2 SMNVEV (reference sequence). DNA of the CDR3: TGTGCCAGCAGTTTTGGGACAGGGTACTATGAGCAGTTCTTC. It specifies CASSFGTGYYEQFF.

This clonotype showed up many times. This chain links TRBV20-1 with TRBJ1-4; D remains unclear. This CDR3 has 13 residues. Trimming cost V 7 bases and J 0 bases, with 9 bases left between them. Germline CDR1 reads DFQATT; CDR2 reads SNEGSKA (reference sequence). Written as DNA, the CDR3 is TGCAGTGTGCACGGAACAACTAATGAAAAACTGTTTTTT. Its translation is CSVHGTTNEKLFF.

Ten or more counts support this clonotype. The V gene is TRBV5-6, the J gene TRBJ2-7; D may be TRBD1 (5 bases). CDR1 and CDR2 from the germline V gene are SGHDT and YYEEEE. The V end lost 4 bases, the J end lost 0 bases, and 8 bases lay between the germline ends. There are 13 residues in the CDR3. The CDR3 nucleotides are TGTGCCAGCAGCATTGACAGCTCCTACGAGCAGTACTTC. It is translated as CASSIDSSYEQYF. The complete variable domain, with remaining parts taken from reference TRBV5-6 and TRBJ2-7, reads DAGVTQSPTHLIKTRGQQVTLRCSPKSGHDTVSWYQQALGQGPQFIFQYYEEEERQRGNFPDRFSGHQFPNYSSELNVNALLLGDSALYLCASSIDSSYEQYFGPGTRLTVT.

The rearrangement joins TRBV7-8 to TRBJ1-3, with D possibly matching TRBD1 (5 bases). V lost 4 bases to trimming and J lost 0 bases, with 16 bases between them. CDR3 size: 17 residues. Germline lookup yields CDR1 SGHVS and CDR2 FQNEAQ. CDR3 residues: CASSSLEGRVSGNTIYF. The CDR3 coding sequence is TGTGCCAGCAGCTCCCTTGAGGGGCGAGTCTCTGGAAACACCATATATTTT.

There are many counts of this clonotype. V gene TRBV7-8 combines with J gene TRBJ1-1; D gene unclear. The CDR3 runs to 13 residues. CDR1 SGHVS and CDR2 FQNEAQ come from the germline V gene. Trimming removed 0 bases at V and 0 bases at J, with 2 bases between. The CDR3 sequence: CASSLAMNTEAFF. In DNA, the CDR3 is TGTGCCAGCAGCTTAGCTATGAACACTGAAGCTTTCTTT.

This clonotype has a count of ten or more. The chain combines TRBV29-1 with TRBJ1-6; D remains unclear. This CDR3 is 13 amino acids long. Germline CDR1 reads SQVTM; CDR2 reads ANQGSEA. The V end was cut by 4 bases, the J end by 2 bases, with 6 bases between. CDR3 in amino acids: CSVAVAYNSPLHF. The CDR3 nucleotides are TGCAGCGTTGCGGTGGCCTATAATTCACCCCTCCACTTT.

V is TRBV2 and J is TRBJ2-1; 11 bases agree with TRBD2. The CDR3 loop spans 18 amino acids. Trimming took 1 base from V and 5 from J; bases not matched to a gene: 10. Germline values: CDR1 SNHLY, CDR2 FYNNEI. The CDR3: CASSEEESSGRKDNEQFF. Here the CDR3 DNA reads TGTGCCAGCAGTGAAGAGGAGTCTAGCGGGAGGAAGGACAATGAGCAGTTCTTC.

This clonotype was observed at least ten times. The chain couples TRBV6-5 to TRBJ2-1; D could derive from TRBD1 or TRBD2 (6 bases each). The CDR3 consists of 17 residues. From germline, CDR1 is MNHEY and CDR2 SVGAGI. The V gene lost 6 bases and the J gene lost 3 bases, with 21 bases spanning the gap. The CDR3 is CASSSTLRGAYYNEQFF. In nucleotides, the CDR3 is TGTGCCAGCAGCTCCACTCTAAGGGGGGCCTACTACAATGAGCAGTTCTTC.

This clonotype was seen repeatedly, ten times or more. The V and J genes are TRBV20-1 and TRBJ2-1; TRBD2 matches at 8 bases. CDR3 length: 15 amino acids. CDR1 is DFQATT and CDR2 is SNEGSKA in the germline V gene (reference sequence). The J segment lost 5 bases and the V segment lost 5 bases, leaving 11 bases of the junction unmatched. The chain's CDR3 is CSAPQGQRGHNEQFF. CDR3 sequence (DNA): TGCAGTGCTCCCCAGGGGCAGCGGGGGCACAATGAGCAGTTCTTC.

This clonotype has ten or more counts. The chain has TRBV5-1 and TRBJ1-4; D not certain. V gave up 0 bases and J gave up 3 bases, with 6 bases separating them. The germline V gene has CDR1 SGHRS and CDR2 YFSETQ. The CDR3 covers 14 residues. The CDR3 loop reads CASSLGVANEKLFF. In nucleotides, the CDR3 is TGCGCCAGCAGCTTGGGGGTTGCTAATGAAAAACTGTTTTTT. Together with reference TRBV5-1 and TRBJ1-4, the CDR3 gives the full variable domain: KAGVTQTPRYLIKTRGQQVTLSCSPISGHRSVSWYQQTPGQGLQFLFEYFSETQRNKGNFPGRFSGRQFSNSRSEMNVSTLELGDSALYLCASSLGVANEKLFFGSGTQLSVL.

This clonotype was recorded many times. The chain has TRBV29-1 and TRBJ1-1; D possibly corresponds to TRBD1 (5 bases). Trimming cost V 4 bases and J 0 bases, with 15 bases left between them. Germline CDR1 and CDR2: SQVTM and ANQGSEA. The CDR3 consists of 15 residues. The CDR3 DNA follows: TGCAGCGTTGGACCGGGATGGGGCATGAACACTGAAGCTTTCTTT. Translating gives CSVGPGWGMNTEAFF. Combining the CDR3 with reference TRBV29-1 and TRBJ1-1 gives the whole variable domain SAVISQKPSRDICQRGTSLTIQCQVDSQVTMMFWYRQQPGQSLTLIATANQGSEATYESGFVIDKFPISRPNLTFSTLTVSNMSPEDSSIYLCSVGPGWGMNTEAFFGQGTRLTVV.

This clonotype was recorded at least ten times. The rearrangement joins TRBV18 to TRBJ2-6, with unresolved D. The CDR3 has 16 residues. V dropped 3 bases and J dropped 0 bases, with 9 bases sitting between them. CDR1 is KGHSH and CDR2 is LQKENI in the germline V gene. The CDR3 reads CASSPSFNSGANVLTF. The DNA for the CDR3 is TGTGCCAGCTCACCTTCCTTCAACTCTGGGGCCAACGTCCTGACTTTC.

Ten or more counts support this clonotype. CDR3 amino acids: CASRRGGGNTIYF. In DNA form, the CDR3 reads TGCGCCAGCAGGAGGGGAGGTGGAAACACCATATATTTT. This chain joins TRBV4-1 and TRBJ1-3; a weak D match, TRBD1 (5 bases). The CDR3 has 13 amino acids. Trimming took 6 bases from V and 3 from J, leaving 9 bases between them. CDR1 is MGHRA, CDR2 YSYEKL, per germline.

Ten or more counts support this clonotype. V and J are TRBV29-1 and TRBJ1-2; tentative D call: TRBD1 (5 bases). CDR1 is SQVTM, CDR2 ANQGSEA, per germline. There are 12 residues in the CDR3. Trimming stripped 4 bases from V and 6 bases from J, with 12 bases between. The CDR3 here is CSVVEGRDGYTF. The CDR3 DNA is TGCAGCGTTGTTGAGGGGCGGGATGGCTACACCTTC.

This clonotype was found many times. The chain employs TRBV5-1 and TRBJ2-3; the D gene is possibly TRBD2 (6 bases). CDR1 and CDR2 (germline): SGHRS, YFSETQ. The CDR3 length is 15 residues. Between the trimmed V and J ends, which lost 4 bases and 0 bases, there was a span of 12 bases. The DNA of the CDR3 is TGCGCCAGCAGCCCCGGGGGATATAGCACAGATACGCAGTATTTT. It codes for CASSPGGYSTDTQYF.

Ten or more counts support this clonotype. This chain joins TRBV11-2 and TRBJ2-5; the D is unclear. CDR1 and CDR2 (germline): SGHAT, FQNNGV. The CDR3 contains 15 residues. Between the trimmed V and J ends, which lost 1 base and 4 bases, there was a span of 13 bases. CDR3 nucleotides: TGTGCCAGCAGCTTAGCGAGGACCCGCGGAGAGACCCAGTACTTC. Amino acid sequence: CASSLARTRGETQYF.

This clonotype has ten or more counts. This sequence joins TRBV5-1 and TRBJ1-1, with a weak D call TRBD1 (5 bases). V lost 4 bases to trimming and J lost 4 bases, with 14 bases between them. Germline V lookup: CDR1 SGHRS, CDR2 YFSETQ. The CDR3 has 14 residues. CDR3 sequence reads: CASSPQGALTEAFF. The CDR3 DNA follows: TGCGCCAGCAGCCCGCAGGGAGCGCTCACTGAAGCTTTCTTT.

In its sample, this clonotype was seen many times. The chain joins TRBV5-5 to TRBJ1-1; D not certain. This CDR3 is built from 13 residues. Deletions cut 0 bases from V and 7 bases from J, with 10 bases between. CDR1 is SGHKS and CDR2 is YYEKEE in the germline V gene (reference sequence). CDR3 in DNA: TGTGCCAGCAGCTTGGCAGGCACAGATGAAGCTTTCTTT. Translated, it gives CASSLAGTDEAFF.

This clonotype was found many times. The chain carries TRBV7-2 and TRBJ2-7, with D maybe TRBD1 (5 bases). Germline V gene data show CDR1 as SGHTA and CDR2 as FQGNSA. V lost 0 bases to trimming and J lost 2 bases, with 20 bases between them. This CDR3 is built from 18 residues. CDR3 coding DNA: TGTGCCAGCAGCTTAGCCCTCATGAACGGACAAGATACCTACGAGCAGTACTTC. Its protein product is CASSLALMNGQDTYEQYF.